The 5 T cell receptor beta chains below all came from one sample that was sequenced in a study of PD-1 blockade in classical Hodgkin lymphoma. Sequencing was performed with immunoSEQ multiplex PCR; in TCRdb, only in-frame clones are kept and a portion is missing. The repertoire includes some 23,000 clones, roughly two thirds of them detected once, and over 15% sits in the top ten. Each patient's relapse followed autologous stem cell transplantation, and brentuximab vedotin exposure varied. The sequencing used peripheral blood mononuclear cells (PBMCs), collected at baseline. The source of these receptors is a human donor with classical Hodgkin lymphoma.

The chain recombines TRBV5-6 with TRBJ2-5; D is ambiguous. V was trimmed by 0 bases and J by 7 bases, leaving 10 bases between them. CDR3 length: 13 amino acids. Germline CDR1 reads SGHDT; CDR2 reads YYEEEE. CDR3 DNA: TGTGCCAGCAGCTTGGCCGGCCCTGGGACCCAGTACTTC. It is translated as CASSLAGPGTQYF.

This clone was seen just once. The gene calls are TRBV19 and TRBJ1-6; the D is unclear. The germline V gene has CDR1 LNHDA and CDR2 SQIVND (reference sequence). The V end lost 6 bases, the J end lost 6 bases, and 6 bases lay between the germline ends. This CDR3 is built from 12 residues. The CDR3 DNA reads TGTGCCAGTAGCCGGAGTAATTCACCCCTCCACTTT. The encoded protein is CASSRSNSPLHF.

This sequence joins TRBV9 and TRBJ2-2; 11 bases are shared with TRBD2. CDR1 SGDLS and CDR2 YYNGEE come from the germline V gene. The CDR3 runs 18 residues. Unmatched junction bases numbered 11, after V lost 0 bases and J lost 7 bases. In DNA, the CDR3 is TGTGCCAGCAGCGTAGCCCTCCCTCTAGCGGGGGGCGGCGGGGAGCTGTTTTTT. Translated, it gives CASSVALPLAGGGGELFF. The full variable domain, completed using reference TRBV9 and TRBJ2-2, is DSGVTQTPKHLITATGQRVTLRCSPRSGDLSVYWYQQSLDQGLQFLIQYYNGEERAKGNILERFSAQQFPDLHSELNLSSLELGDSALYFCASSVALPLAGGGGELFFGEGSRLTVL.

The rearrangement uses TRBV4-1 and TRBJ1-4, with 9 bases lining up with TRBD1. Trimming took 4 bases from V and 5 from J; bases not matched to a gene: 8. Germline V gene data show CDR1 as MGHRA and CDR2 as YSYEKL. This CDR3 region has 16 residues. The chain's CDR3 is CASSPQPGTGNEKLFF. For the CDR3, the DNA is TGCGCCAGCAGCCCTCAACCCGGGACAGGGAATGAAAAACTGTTTTTT.

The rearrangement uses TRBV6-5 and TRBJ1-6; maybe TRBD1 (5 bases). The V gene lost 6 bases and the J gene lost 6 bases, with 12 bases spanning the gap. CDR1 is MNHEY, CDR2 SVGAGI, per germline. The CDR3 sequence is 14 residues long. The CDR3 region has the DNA TGTGCCAGCAGAAGGGACGGAAGTAATTCACCCCTCCACTTT. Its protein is CASRRDGSNSPLHF.